Presented here are 31 T cell receptor beta chains from one specimen sequenced in a study of cytomegalovirus exposure and HLA in healthy donors. The PCR made use of 60 Vbeta and 13 Jbeta primers. Using immunoSEQ multiplex PCR, the repertoire was profiled, and TCRdb retains in-frame clones only, with some absent. The sample lists over 150,000 clones, around 75% occurring once. Sequenced sample: PBMCs. These receptors were collected from a male donor in good health and CMV-seronegative.

V and J are TRBV6-5 and TRBJ2-1; D uncertain. Trimming took 6 bases from V and 0 from J, leaving 12 bases between them. The CDR3 sequence is 15 residues long. From germline, CDR1 is MNHEY and CDR2 SVGAGI. The CDR3 DNA reads as TGTGCCAGCAGGGTCGGATCGGGCTCCTACAATGAGCAGTTCTTC. As protein: CASRVGSGSYNEQFF.

This rearrangement joins TRBV7-6 to TRBJ1-1, with a weak D call TRBD1 (5 bases). Germline V gene sequence: CDR1 SGHVS, CDR2 FNYEAQ. V lost 7 bases to trimming and J lost 5 bases, with 23 bases between them. The CDR3 covers 16 residues. The CDR3 reads CASTLSAGVDGTEAFF. The CDR3 coding sequence is TGTGCCAGCACCCTTAGTGCGGGGGTAGATGGGACTGAAGCTTTCTTT. Based on the CDR3 plus reference TRBV7-6 and TRBJ1-1, the full variable domain is GAGVSQSPRYKVTKRGQDVALRCDPISGHVSLYWYRQALGQGPEFLTYFNYEAQQDKSGLPNDRFSAERPEGSISTLTIQRTEQRDSAMYRCASTLSAGVDGTEAFFGQGTRLTVV.

The chain combines TRBV5-1 with TRBJ1-1; 9 positions match TRBD1. Trimming at V came to 4 bases and at J to 4 bases, leaving 11 bases not matched to a gene. CDR1 SGHRS and CDR2 YFSETQ come from the germline V gene. This CDR3 has 16 residues. The CDR3 coding sequence is TGCGCCAGCAGCCTTCAAGGACAGGGGTCTTCCACTGAAGCTTTCTTT. This gives the protein CASSLQGQGSSTEAFF. Combining the CDR3 with reference TRBV5-1 and TRBJ1-1 gives the whole variable domain KAGVTQTPRYLIKTRGQQVTLSCSPISGHRSVSWYQQTPGQGLQFLFEYFSETQRNKGNFPGRFSGRQFSNSRSEMNVSTLELGDSALYLCASSLQGQGSSTEAFFGQGTRLTVV.

The rearrangement joins TRBV7-7 to TRBJ2-1; 13 bases are shared with TRBD2. With V trimmed by 5 bases and J by 9 bases, 7 bases remained unmatched. CDR1 SSHAT and CDR2 FNYEAQ come from the germline V gene (reference sequence). The CDR3 has 15 residues. For the CDR3, the DNA is TGTGCCAGCAGCCAACTAGCGGGGGGGCAGGGTGAGCAGTTCTTC. This translates into CASSQLAGGQGEQFF. The full variable domain, in which reference TRBV7-7 and TRBJ2-1 provide the parts outside the CDR3, is GAGVSQSPRYKVTKRGQDVTLRCDPISSHATLYWYQQALGQGPEFLTYFNYEAQPDKSGLPSDRFSAERPEGSISTLTIQRTEQRDSAMYRCASSQLAGGQGEQFFGPGTRLTVL.

The chain employs TRBV7-2 and TRBJ1-1; the D is unclear. Deletions cut 0 bases from V and 0 bases from J, with 11 bases between. CDR1 is SGHTA and CDR2 is FQGNSA in the germline V gene. This CDR3 is 16 amino acids long. CDR3 sequence (DNA): TGTGCCAGCAGCTTAGCCGGAGTCTGGGTGAACACTGAAGCTTTCTTT. It specifies CASSLAGVWVNTEAFF.

This chain joins TRBV10-2 and TRBJ2-7; a weak D match, TRBD2 (6 bases). The CDR3 is made up of 14 amino acids. Trimming took 6 bases from V and 3 from J, leaving 15 bases between them. Germline-derived CDR1 and CDR2 are WSHSY and SAAADI. CDR3 sequence (DNA): TGCGCCAGCAGCAGGACTACAGCGGACTACGAGCAGTACTTC. Translated, it gives CASSRTTADYEQYF.

The gene calls are TRBV29-1 and TRBJ1-2, with D unclear. The germline CDR1 and CDR2 sequences are SQVTM and ANQGSEA. This CDR3 is built from 11 residues. The V end lost 3 bases, the J end lost 7 bases, and 9 bases lay between the germline ends. DNA for the CDR3: TGCAGCGTTGACGGGAGAGGTGGCTACACCTTC. Its protein is CSVDGRGGYTF. The full variable domain, with the rest looked up from reference TRBV29-1 and TRBJ1-2, is SAVISQKPSRDICQRGTSLTIQCQVDSQVTMMFWYRQQPGQSLTLIATANQGSEATYESGFVIDKFPISRPNLTFSTLTVSNMSPEDSSIYLCSVDGRGGYTFGSGTRLTVV.

This clone was counted once. This chain connects TRBV29-1 to TRBJ1-3; TRBD1 agrees at 9 bases. Unmatched junction bases numbered 10, after V lost 7 bases and J lost 3 bases. Germline assignment: CDR1 SQVTM and CDR2 ANQGSEA. The CDR3 sequence is 15 residues long. The CDR3 here is CSAEDRGFFGNTIYF. The CDR3 DNA reads as TGCAGCGCGGAGGACAGGGGCTTTTTTGGAAACACCATATATTTT.

The J gene is TRBJ2-3, the V gene TRBV27; D is possibly TRBD1 (6 bases). V shed 3 bases and J shed 6 bases, with 10 bases lying between them. Germline V gives CDR1 MNHEY, CDR2 SMNVEV (reference sequence). This CDR3 spans 13 amino acids. The CDR3 here is CASSLRRGDTQYF. Here the CDR3 DNA reads TGTGCCAGCAGTTTGCGCAGGGGCGATACGCAGTATTTT.

The chain couples TRBV7-2 to TRBJ1-2; no reliable D call. The ends were cut back, 2 bases at V and 0 bases at J, with 10 bases in the middle. CDR3 length: 15 amino acids. Germline values: CDR1 SGHTA, CDR2 FQGNSA. The CDR3 loop reads CASSLYRTSNYGYTF. DNA of the CDR3: TGTGCCAGCAGCTTATATCGCACTTCTAACTATGGCTACACCTTC.

The V and J genes are TRBV6-4 and TRBJ2-5; the D gene is possibly TRBD2 (5 bases). Per the germline V gene, CDR1 is MRHNA and CDR2 is SNTAGT. This CDR3 comprises 13 residues. The V end was cut by 4 bases, the J end by 2 bases, with 8 bases between. The CDR3 region has the DNA TGTGCCAGCAGTGTGACGGGGCAAGAGACCCAGTACTTC. This gives the protein CASSVTGQETQYF.

The CDR3 loop is CASSDPGRGTEAFF. Written as DNA, the CDR3 is TGTGCCAGCAGTGACCCAGGGCGAGGCACTGAAGCTTTCTTT. The rearrangement joins TRBV6-1 to TRBJ1-1, with D tentatively TRBD1 (5 bases). Trimming took off 3 bases at V and 4 bases at J, with 12 bases between the two ends. Germline CDR1 is MNHNS and CDR2 is SASEGT. The CDR3 has 14 residues.

This chain joins TRBV12-5 and TRBJ1-2, with 10 positions matching TRBD1. Germline lookup yields CDR1 LGHNT and CDR2 FRNRAP. Losses at the gene ends were 1 base for V and 0 bases for J; bases not matched to a gene: 8. The CDR3 covers 18 residues. CDR3 sequence reads: CASGLAAGQGSSNYGYTF. The CDR3 DNA reads as TGTGCTAGTGGTTTGGCCGCGGGACAGGGGTCCTCTAACTATGGCTACACCTTC.

The chain links TRBV6-1 to TRBJ1-1; 7 bases agree with TRBD1. Germline V gene data show CDR1 as MNHNS and CDR2 as SASEGT. This CDR3 is 15 amino acids long. The V segment lost 3 bases and the J segment 1 base; nucleotides outside the gene matches: 5. CDR3 in DNA: TGTGCCAGCAGTGACGCCGCAGGGGGGAACACTGAAGCTTTCTTT. It encodes CASSDAAGGNTEAFF.

The chain uses TRBV6-6 and TRBJ1-5, with 9 bases lining up with TRBD1. J was trimmed by 4 bases and V by 2 bases; bases with no gene match: 6. This CDR3 contains 16 residues. Germline loops: CDR1 MNHNY, CDR2 SVGAGI (reference sequence). The CDR3 protein is CASSYPPGQGNQPQHF. DNA of the CDR3: TGTGCCAGCAGTTACCCGCCGGGACAGGGAAATCAGCCCCAGCATTTT.

The chain is built from TRBV7-8 and TRBJ2-7; possibly TRBD1 for D (6 bases). V was trimmed by 2 bases and J by 1 base, leaving 18 bases between them. The CDR3 covers 17 residues. Germline CDR1 reads SGHVS; CDR2 reads FQNEAQ. The CDR3 nucleotides are TGTGCCAGCAGCTTACCTGCCCGGACAGTCCCATCCTACGAGCAGTACTTC. Translated: CASSLPARTVPSYEQYF.

V is TRBV6-5 and J is TRBJ1-1; a weak D match, TRBD1 (5 bases). V was cut by 6 bases and J by 0 bases, with 14 bases left in between. The germline V gene has CDR1 MNHEY and CDR2 SVGAGI. The CDR3 length is 15 residues. This CDR3 is CASRPPDTMNTEAFF. The CDR3 region has the DNA TGTGCCAGCAGGCCCCCGGACACTATGAACACTGAAGCTTTCTTT.

This clone turned up a few times. V usage is TRBV2 and J usage is TRBJ2-2; 7 nucleotides line up with TRBD2. CDR1 and CDR2 from the germline V gene are SNHLY and FYNNEI. The V gene end was trimmed by 4 bases and the J gene end by 6 bases; junction bases not matched to a gene: 8. CDR3 size: 15 residues. In DNA, the CDR3 is TGTGCCAGCAGTGGGAGTGTGGCGGGGGCCGGGGAGCTGTTTTTT. Amino acids: CASSGSVAGAGELFF.

V and J are TRBV5-6 and TRBJ1-2; TRBD1 matches at 9 bases. The CDR3 is made up of 12 amino acids. Germline CDR1 reads SGHDT; CDR2 reads YYEEEE. The V segment lost 5 bases and the J segment 8 bases; nucleotides outside the gene matches: 4. This CDR3 reads CASRGQGWGYTF. Written as DNA, the CDR3 is TGTGCCAGCAGGGGACAGGGATGGGGCTACACCTTC.

J is TRBJ2-7 and V is TRBV19; the match to TRBD2 covers 10 bases. Germline V gives CDR1 LNHDA, CDR2 SQIVND (reference sequence). The CDR3 sequence is 15 residues long. Unmatched junction bases numbered 10, after V lost 4 bases and J lost 7 bases. The CDR3 coding sequence is TGTGCCAGTAGTACCCCAGGAGCGGGGGGGCAAGAGCAGTACTTC. It specifies CASSTPGAGGQEQYF. The whole variable domain, remainder taken from reference TRBV19 and TRBJ2-7, is DGGITQSPKYLFRKEGQNVTLSCEQNLNHDAMYWYRQDPGQGLRLIYYSQIVNDFQKGDIAEGYSVSREKKESFPLTVTSAQKNPTAFYLCASSTPGAGGQEQYFGPGTRLTVT.

The chain recombines TRBV2 with TRBJ1-1; 7 bases align to TRBD1. Germline-derived CDR1 and CDR2 are SNHLY and FYNNEI. The CDR3 runs to 13 residues. J lost 8 bases, V lost 6 bases, and 9 bases had no gene match. The CDR3 DNA reads as TGTGCCAGCAGGGCAGGACAGGCAATAGAAGCTTTCTTT. Its translation: CASRAGQAIEAFF. Complete variable domain (other parts from reference TRBV2 and TRBJ1-1): EPEVTQTPSHQVTQMGQEVILRCVPISNHLYFYWYRQILGQKVEFLVSFYNNEISEKSEIFDDQFSVERPDGSNFTLKIRSTKLEDSAMYFCASRAGQAIEAFFGQGTRLTVV.

This sequence joins TRBV6-5 and TRBJ2-2, with 7 bases that match TRBD1. There are 15 residues in the CDR3. V dropped 6 bases and J dropped 1; count of bases not matched to a gene: 5. Looked up from germline, CDR1 is MNHEY and CDR2 is SVGAGI. The CDR3 loop is CASRTGFGNTGELFF. The CDR3 region has the DNA TGTGCCAGCAGGACAGGGTTCGGGAACACCGGGGAGCTGTTTTTT.

V and J are TRBV7-9 and TRBJ2-5; D possibly corresponds to TRBD1 (7 bases). CDR1 SEHNR and CDR2 FQNEAQ come from the germline V gene (reference sequence). The length of the CDR3 is 17 residues. V lost 6 bases to trimming and J lost 5 bases, with 25 bases between them. In DNA form, the CDR3 reads TGTGCCAGCAGTCTTCGACAGGGAGGCTTACAAGCGGAGACCCAGTACTTC. It yields the protein CASSLRQGGLQAETQYF. Complete variable domain (other parts from reference TRBV7-9 and TRBJ2-5): DTGVSQNPRHKITKRGQNVTFRCDPISEHNRLYWYRQTLGQGPEFLTYFQNEAQLEKSRLLSDRFSAERPKGSFSTLEIQRTEQGDSAMYLCASSLRQGGLQAETQYFGPGTRLLVL.

The CDR3 loop is CASSLGQGAQPQHF. In DNA, the CDR3 is TGTGCCAGCAGCCTGGGACAGGGGGCCCAGCCCCAGCATTTT. V gene TRBV9 combines with J gene TRBJ1-5, with 12 bases matching TRBD1. The V gene end was trimmed by 4 bases and the J gene end by 7 bases; junction bases not matched to a gene: 3. The CDR3 extends over 14 amino acids. In germline, CDR1 is SGDLS, CDR2 YYNGEE. Using reference TRBV9 and TRBJ1-5 for the parts outside the CDR3, the full variable domain is DSGVTQTPKHLITATGQRVTLRCSPRSGDLSVYWYQQSLDQGLQFLIQYYNGEERAKGNILERFSAQQFPDLHSELNLSSLELGDSALYFCASSLGQGAQPQHFGDGTRLSIL.

The chain combines TRBV30 with TRBJ1-1; no reliable D call. The CDR3 extends over 13 amino acids. CDR1 is GTSNPN, CDR2 SVGIG, per germline (reference sequence). The V gene lost 5 bases and the J gene lost 0 bases, with 10 bases spanning the gap. The CDR3 sequence is CAWERRMNTEAFF. As DNA, the CDR3 is TGTGCCTGGGAACGGCGGATGAACACTGAAGCTTTCTTT. The entire variable domain, with the rest obtained from reference TRBV30 and TRBJ1-1, is as follows: SQTIHQWPATLVQPVGSPLSLECTVEGTSNPNLYWYRQAAGRGLQLLFYSVGIGQISSEVPQNLSASRPQDRQFILSSKKLLLSDSGFYLCAWERRMNTEAFFGQGTRLTVV.

A note on this clone: Relative to the germline gene, one junction end is altered; a read error may explain this. The sample carries other DNA sequences with the same CDR3. V and J are TRBV12-5 and TRBJ2-5; a weak D match, TRBD2 (6 bases). The CDR3 contains 13 residues. The germline gives CDR1 LGHNT, CDR2 FRNRAP. CDR3 region: CASGFGGGETQYF. In nucleotides, the CDR3 is TGTGCTAGTGGTTTCGGGGGTGGGGAGACCCAATACTTC.

The CDR3 spells CASSSPGQGFYGYTF. Written as DNA, the CDR3 is TGTGCCAGCAGCTCACCGGGACAGGGATTCTATGGCTACACCTTC. V and J are TRBV7-9 and TRBJ1-2; TRBD1 matches at 9 bases. The CDR3 has 15 residues. From germline, CDR1 is SEHNR and CDR2 FQNEAQ (reference sequence). V trimming: 4 bases; J trimming: 4 bases; junction bases outside the gene matches: 7.

This clone has just one count. The chain recombines TRBV19 with TRBJ1-2, with TRBD1 as a possible D gene (6 bases). Trimming took 3 bases from V and 8 from J, leaving 16 bases between them. The germline CDR1 and CDR2 sequences are LNHDA and SQIVND (reference sequence). The CDR3 extends over 14 amino acids. The chain's CDR3 is CASSITGSARGYTF. The CDR3, as DNA: TGTGCCAGTAGTATCACAGGGTCGGCTAGGGGCTACACCTTC. Supplemented by reference TRBV19 and TRBJ1-2, the full variable domain reads DGGITQSPKYLFRKEGQNVTLSCEQNLNHDAMYWYRQDPGQGLRLIYYSQIVNDFQKGDIAEGYSVSREKKESFPLTVTSAQKNPTAFYLCASSITGSARGYTFGSGTRLTVV.

The rearrangement uses TRBV27 and TRBJ2-7, with 7 bases that match TRBD1. J gave up 3 bases and V 5 bases, and 4 bases lay outside the gene matches. Per the germline V gene, CDR1 is MNHEY and CDR2 is SMNVEV (reference sequence). The CDR3 loop spans 13 amino acids. CDR3 loop: CASSRDSHYEQYF. The CDR3 DNA is TGTGCCAGCAGTCGGGACAGTCACTACGAGCAGTACTTC.

This clone came up once. CDR3 nucleotides: TGTGCCAGCAGCTTTTCAGGTCTCCAGCCCCAGCATTTT. Translated: CASSFSGLQPQHF. The chain recombines TRBV7-6 with TRBJ1-5; D not resolved. CDR3 length: 13 residues. V lost 3 bases, J lost 7 bases, and 10 bases lay in between. Germline V gene sequence: CDR1 SGHVS, CDR2 FNYEAQ. Supplemented by reference TRBV7-6 and TRBJ1-5, the full variable domain reads GAGVSQSPRYKVTKRGQDVALRCDPISGHVSLYWYRQALGQGPEFLTYFNYEAQQDKSGLPNDRFSAERPEGSISTLTIQRTEQRDSAMYRCASSFSGLQPQHFGDGTRLSIL.

The chain links TRBV6-5 to TRBJ2-7; 7 bases are a match to TRBD1. Germline-derived CDR1 and CDR2 are MNHEY and SVGAGI. V gave up 6 bases and J gave up 7 bases; unmatched junction bases: 9. This CDR3 region has 13 residues. The CDR3 DNA sequence: TGTGCCAGCAGGGGGACAGTCTCTCGGGAGCAGTACTTC. Its protein is CASRGTVSREQYF.